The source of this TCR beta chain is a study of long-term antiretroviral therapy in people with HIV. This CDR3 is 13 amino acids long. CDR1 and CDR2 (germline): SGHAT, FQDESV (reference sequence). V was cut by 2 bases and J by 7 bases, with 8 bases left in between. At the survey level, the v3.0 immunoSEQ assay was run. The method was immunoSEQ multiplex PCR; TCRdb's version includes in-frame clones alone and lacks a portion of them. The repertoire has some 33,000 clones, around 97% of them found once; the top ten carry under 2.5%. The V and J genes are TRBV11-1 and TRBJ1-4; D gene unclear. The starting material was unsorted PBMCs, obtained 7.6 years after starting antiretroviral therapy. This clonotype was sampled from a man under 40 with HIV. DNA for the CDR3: TGTGCCAGCAGCTTAACTCCCATTGAAAAACTGTTTTTT. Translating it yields CASSLTPIEKLFF.